This passage covers 10 T cell receptor beta chains from one sample sequenced in a study of blood T cell repertoires in COVID-19. Libraries were prepared by immunoSEQ multiplex PCR; TCRdb keeps only in-frame clonotypes and omits some of them. Here the sample spans over 150,000 clones, roughly 84% being singletons. Sequencing input: peripheral blood. The receptors here all came from a man in his 70s with active or convalescent COVID-19.

This chain uses TRBV6-5 with TRBJ1-6; 7 bases agree with TRBD1. Unmatched junction bases numbered 4, after V lost 2 bases and J lost 6 bases. This CDR3 is built from 15 residues. CDR1 and CDR2 from the germline V gene are MNHEY and SVGAGI. This chain's CDR3 is CASSYNHRGNSPLHF. CDR3 sequence (DNA): TGTGCCAGCAGTTACAACCACAGGGGTAATTCACCCCTCCACTTT.

CDR3 protein: CASSPREGRSEKLFF. In DNA form, the CDR3 reads TGTGCCAGCAGCCCCCGGGAGGGGCGGAGTGAAAAACTGTTTTTT. The rearrangement uses TRBV9 and TRBJ1-4, with D possibly TRBD1 on 5 matching bases. The CDR3 extends over 15 amino acids. With 4 bases removed from V and 7 bases from J, the gap between germline ends came to 17 bases. Germline V gives CDR1 SGDLS, CDR2 YYNGEE. The full variable domain, with the rest looked up from reference TRBV9 and TRBJ1-4, is DSGVTQTPKHLITATGQRVTLRCSPRSGDLSVYWYQQSLDQGLQFLIQYYNGEERAKGNILERFSAQQFPDLHSELNLSSLELGDSALYFCASSPREGRSEKLFFGSGTQLSVL.

The chain couples TRBV3-1 (or the pseudogene TRBV3-2) to TRBJ2-5, with TRBD2 as a possible D gene (5 bases). Trimming took 0 bases from V and 1 from J, leaving 12 bases between them. This CDR3 region has 16 residues. The germline gives CDR1 LGHDT, CDR2 YNNKEL (reference sequence). The CDR3 DNA follows: TGTGCCAGCAGCCAAGATCGGGAACTGATCCAAGAGACCCAGTACTTC. Encoded protein: CASSQDRELIQETQYF.

The gene calls are TRBV28 and TRBJ2-3; possible D gene TRBD1, 6 bases. Germline CDR1 MDHEN, CDR2 SYDVKM. Trimming removed 5 bases at V and 1 base at J, with 10 bases between. The CDR3 totals 14 residues. CDR3 sequence: CASSPRGRTDTQYF. The CDR3 DNA follows: TGTGCCAGCAGTCCCAGGGGTCGCACAGATACGCAGTATTTT.

Details on this clone: The same CDR3 is also encoded by other DNA sequences in this sample. The V gene is TRBV4-3, the J gene TRBJ1-3, with 7 positions matching TRBD1. The CDR3 loop spans 15 amino acids. The ends lost 1 base at V and 3 bases at J; junction bases unmatched: 3. The germline CDR1 and CDR2 sequences are LGHNA and YSLEER. Written as DNA, the CDR3 is TGCGCCAGCAGCCAAGGCACAGGGGATGGAAACACCATATATTTT. Protein product: CASSQGTGDGNTIYF.

The gene calls are TRBV7-2 and TRBJ2-1; TRBD1 is a possible D gene (6 bases). V dropped 6 bases and J dropped 0 bases, with 18 bases sitting between them. The germline CDR1 and CDR2 sequences are SGHTA and FQGNSA. There are 17 residues in the CDR3. The CDR3 loop is CASRGRGGQHSYNEQFF. Here the CDR3 DNA reads TGTGCCAGCAGGGGGAGAGGGGGACAACACTCCTACAATGAGCAGTTCTTC.

The rearrangement links TRBV15 to TRBJ2-4, with D tentatively TRBD1 (6 bases). V lost 4 bases and J 4 bases, leaving 17 bases between the germline ends. The length of the CDR3 is 16 residues. Germline values: CDR1 LNHNV, CDR2 YYDKDF (reference sequence). The CDR3 region has the DNA TGTGCCACCAGCACTCACAGGGAACTTTGGAAAAACATTCAGTACTTC. Amino acid sequence: CATSTHRELWKNIQYF. The whole variable domain, remainder taken from reference TRBV15 and TRBJ2-4, is DAMVIQNPRYQVTQFGKPVTLSCSQTLNHNVMYWYQQKSSQAPKLLFHYYDKDFNNEADTPDNFQSRRPNTSFCFLDIRSPGLGDTAMYLCATSTHRELWKNIQYFGAGTRLSVL.

This clone was detected only a few times. The rearrangement uses TRBV9 and TRBJ2-1; TRBD2 aligns across 7 bases. Per the germline V gene, CDR1 is SGDLS and CDR2 is YYNGEE. The CDR3 sequence is 13 residues long. V trimming: 0 bases; J trimming: 11 bases; junction bases outside the gene matches: 5. The CDR3 loop is CASSVARAGQQFF. For the CDR3, the DNA is TGTGCCAGCAGCGTAGCTAGAGCGGGGCAGCAGTTCTTC.

CDR3 sequence (DNA): TGTGCCAGCAGTTATACTTTTTCCGCTAGCACAGATACGCAGTATTTT. This encodes CASSYTFSASTDTQYF. V gene TRBV6-4 combines with J gene TRBJ2-3, with unresolved D. The CDR3 is made up of 16 amino acids. With 5 bases removed from V and 0 bases from J, the gap between germline ends came to 15 bases. From germline, CDR1 is MRHNA and CDR2 SNTAGT.

This chain joins TRBV14 and TRBJ1-2; no clear D gene. This CDR3 is 13 amino acids long. Per the germline V gene, CDR1 is SGHDN and CDR2 is FVKESK. Trimming cost V 4 bases and J 8 bases, with 14 bases left between them. CDR3 DNA sequence: TGTGCCAGCAGCCGAGAGCTGATAGCGGGCTACACCTTC. This translates into CASSRELIAGYTF.